This TCR beta chain came from a study of T cell changes during pregnancy in multiple sclerosis (dated by TCRdb to the late 2010s). In the study overall: The study examined how the T cell repertoire changed over the course of pregnancy in women with multiple sclerosis.

CDR3 length: 13 amino acids, cysteine to phenylalanine. The sequence is cut down to CDR3 DNA, 39 bases in frame from base 1. V was cut back by 6 bases and J by 5 bases, leaving a gap of 13 bases between them. As encoded in the germline V gene (reference sequence), CDR1 is MNHEY while CDR2 is SMNVEV. This clone was seen just once. The antigen it binds to is not known. The record has no base qualities; no much larger clone is one base away. Preparation of the library involved the immunoSEQ multiplex PCR assay. TCRdb carries this immuneACCESS record with in-frame sequences only. Its versions omit some clonotypes, under half of them owing to an unresolved V gene in the studies checked, with the rest unexplained. This sample gives 35,000 to 50,000 clones in total; about nine tenths of them show up just once. The ten top clones hold 0.67% of the sample.

The sequencing used CD4+ T cells from peripheral blood mononuclear cells, collected in the first trimester of pregnancy. This TCR was recovered from a female donor with multiple sclerosis, enrolled in a pregnancy study. The chain is assembled from TRBV27 and TRBJ2-5; TRBD1 is perhaps the D gene, given 6 matching bases. The base sequence is TGTGCCAGCAGGTTTGGGCAGGGGGAGACCCAGTACTTC. Translated, this gives CASRFGQGETQYF.